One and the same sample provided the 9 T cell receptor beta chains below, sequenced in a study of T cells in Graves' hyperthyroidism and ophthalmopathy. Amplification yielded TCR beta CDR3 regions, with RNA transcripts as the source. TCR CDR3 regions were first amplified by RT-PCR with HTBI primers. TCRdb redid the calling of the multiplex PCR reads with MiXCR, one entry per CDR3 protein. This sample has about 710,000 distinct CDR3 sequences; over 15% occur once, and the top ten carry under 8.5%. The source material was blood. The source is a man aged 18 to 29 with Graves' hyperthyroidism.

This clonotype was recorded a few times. The DNA of the CDR3 is TGTGCCAGCAACAGGGAGCGATCACCCCTCCACTTT. Translation gives CASNRERSPLHF. The chain links TRBV19 to TRBJ1-6; possibly TRBD1 for D (6 bases). Germline CDR1 and CDR2: LNHDA and SQIVND (reference sequence). There are 12 residues in the CDR3. Between the trimmed V and J ends, which lost 9 bases and 10 bases, there was a span of 13 bases.

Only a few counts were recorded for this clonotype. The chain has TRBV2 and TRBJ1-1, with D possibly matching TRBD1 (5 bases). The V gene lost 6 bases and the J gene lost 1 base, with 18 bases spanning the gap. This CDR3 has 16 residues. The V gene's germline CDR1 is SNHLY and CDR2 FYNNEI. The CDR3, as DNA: TGTGCCAGCAGGGAAACCGCAGGGATGGGGAACACTGAAGCTTTCTTT. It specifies CASRETAGMGNTEAFF.

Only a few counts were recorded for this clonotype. The CDR3 DNA sequence: TGTGCCAGCAGTTTCGGCGCTAGAACCGAGCAGTACTTC. Amino acids: CASSFGARTEQYF. The chain recombines TRBV12-3 or TRBV12-4 with TRBJ2-7; D gene ambiguous. This CDR3 spans 13 amino acids. Trimming shortened V by 3 bases and J by 6 bases, and 12 bases separated the two germline ends.

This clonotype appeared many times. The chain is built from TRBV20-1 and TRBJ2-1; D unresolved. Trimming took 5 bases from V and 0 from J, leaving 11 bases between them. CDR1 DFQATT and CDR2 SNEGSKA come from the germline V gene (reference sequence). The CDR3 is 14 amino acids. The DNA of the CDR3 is TGCAGTGCTGGACGGTTAAGCTCCTACAATGAGCAGTTCTTC. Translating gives CSAGRLSSYNEQFF.

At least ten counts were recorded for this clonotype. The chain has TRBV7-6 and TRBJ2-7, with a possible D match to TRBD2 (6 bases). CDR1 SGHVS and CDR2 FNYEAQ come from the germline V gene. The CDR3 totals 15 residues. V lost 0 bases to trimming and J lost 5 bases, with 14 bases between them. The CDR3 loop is CASSLAWGGFDEQYF. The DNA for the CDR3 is TGTGCCAGCAGCTTAGCGTGGGGAGGATTCGACGAGCAGTACTTC.

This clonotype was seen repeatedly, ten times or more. The CDR3: CASSPSGRSNEQFF. DNA of the CDR3: TGTGCCAGCAGCCCAAGCGGGAGAAGCAATGAGCAGTTCTTC. The chain links TRBV3-1 to TRBJ2-1, with 8 bases fitting TRBD2. The CDR3 sequence is 14 residues long. Germline assignment: CDR1 LGHDT and CDR2 YNNKEL (reference sequence). Losses at the gene ends were 4 bases for V and 6 bases for J; bases not matched to a gene: 5.

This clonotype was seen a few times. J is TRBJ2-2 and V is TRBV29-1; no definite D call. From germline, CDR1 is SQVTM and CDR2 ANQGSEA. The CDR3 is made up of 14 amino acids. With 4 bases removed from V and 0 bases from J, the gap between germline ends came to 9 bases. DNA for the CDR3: TGCAGCGTTGTTCCCGACGCGAACACCGGGGAGCTGTTTTTT. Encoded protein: CSVVPDANTGELFF.

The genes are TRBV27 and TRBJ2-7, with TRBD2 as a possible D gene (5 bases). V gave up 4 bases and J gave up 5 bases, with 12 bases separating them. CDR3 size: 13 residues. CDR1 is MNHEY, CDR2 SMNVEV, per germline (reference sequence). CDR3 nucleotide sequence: TGTGCCAGCAGTTGGGGAGTGGAGAACGAGCAGTACTTC. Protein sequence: CASSWGVENEQYF.

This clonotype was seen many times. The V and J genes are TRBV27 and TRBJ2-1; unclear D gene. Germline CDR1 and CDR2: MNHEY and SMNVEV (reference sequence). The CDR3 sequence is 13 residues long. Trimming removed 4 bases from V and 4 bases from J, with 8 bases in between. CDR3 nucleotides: TGTGCCAGCAGTTCGCGACTTTACAATGAGCAGTTCTTC. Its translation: CASSSRLYNEQFF.